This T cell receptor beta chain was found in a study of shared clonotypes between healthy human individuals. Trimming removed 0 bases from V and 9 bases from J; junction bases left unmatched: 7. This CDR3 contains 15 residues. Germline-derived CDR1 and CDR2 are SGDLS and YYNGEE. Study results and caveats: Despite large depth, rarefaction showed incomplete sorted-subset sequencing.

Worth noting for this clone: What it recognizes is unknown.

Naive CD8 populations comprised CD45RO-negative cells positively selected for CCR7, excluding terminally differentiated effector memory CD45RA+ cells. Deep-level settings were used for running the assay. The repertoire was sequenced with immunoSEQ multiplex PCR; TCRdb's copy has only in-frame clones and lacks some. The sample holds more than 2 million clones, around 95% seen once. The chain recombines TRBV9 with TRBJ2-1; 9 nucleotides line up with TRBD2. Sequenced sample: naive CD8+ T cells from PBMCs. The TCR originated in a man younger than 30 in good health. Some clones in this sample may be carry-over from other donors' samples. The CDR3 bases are TGTGCCAGCAGCGTAGGAGCGGGAGGTGGGGGTGAGCAGTTCTTC. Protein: CASSVGAGGGGEQFF.